This T cell receptor (beta chain) came from a study of identifying expanded T cells in peripheral blood. No infections or other immune events were documented during collection. Profiled with immunoSEQ multiplex PCR; TCRdb holds only in-frame clones, not every one. The table lists roughly 130,000 clones, roughly 90% of them singletons, with 7.5% to 8.5% in the top ten. With V trimmed by 6 bases and J by 4 bases, 13 bases remained unmatched. CDR3 size: 16 residues. Germline V lookup: CDR1 SGHTA, CDR2 FQGNSA. The rearrangement uses TRBV7-2 and TRBJ2-3; 7 nucleotides match TRBD1. The source material was blood. This TCR derives from a person aged 18 to 75 in good health. The chain's CDR3 is CASRPGAERGPDTQYF. The DNA for the CDR3 is TGTGCCAGCAGGCCCGGGGCGGAGAGGGGGCCAGATACGCAGTATTTT.